Listed here is a single T cell receptor (beta chain). This entry is derived from a study of blood T cell repertoires in COVID-19. Study summary: Italy, Spain and the United States were the sources of the convalescent and acute COVID-19 samples. Sources were T cells, B-cell-depleted T cells, or PBMCs; the material itself was cDNA or gDNA.

Some clones are missing from TCRdb's copy, which holds only in-frame ones; the method was immunoSEQ multiplex PCR. The data contain about 100,000 clones, approximately 84% of them singletons. This CDR3 is built from 11 residues. The V end lost 8 bases, the J end lost 4 bases, and 9 bases lay between the germline ends. In germline, CDR1 is GTSNPN, CDR2 SVGIG (reference sequence). Specimen: peripheral blood. The chain combines TRBV30 with TRBJ1-5; the D is unclear. This TCR derives from a man aged 60-69 years with acute or convalescent COVID-19. The chain's CDR3 is CARDKNQPQHF. The CDR3, as DNA: TGTGCCAGAGACAAAAATCAGCCCCAGCATTTT.